The text below deals with one T cell receptor (beta chain). The data originate from a study of blood T cell repertoires in COVID-19. For the study at large: Specimens from acute and convalescent COVID-19 originated in the United States, Italy and Spain.

In the authors' methods: Estimation of nucleated cell counts relied on the amplification of reference gene primers. Method: immunoSEQ multiplex PCR; TCRdb's copy keeps in-frame clones and lacks some. That table supplies the V and J calls and clone size; D and trimming were determined from the DNA. The sample includes tens of thousands of clones, about 80% of them seen just once. Germline V gene lookup returns CDR1 LNHDA and CDR2 SQIVND (reference sequence). CDR3 size: 17 residues. J gave up 2 bases and V 6 bases, and 10 bases lay outside the gene matches. This receptor was obtained from a man between 65 and 85 years old with acute or convalescent COVID-19. This chain links TRBV19 with TRBJ2-7, with TRBD2 identical over 13 bases. Sequencing input: peripheral blood. In DNA form, the CDR3 reads TGTGCCAGTAGCGCCGGGACTAGCGGGGTGAGGACCTACGAGCAGTACTTC. Its protein is CASSAGTSGVRTYEQYF.